This is a list of T cell receptor beta chains from one sample in a study of technical replicates of blood from a handful of donors. Sequenced by immunoSEQ multiplex PCR; TCRdb stores in-frame clones only, minus some. The table has some 63,000 clones, 80% to 90% seen once. The sample was PBMCs. All receptors derive from a human donor in good health. Some clones in this sample may be carry-over from other donors' samples. CDR3s include the opening cysteine and the closing phenylalanine or tryptophan. Size is stated for part of the rows, as once, few or many counts, or as a class when the clone is expanded.

size: few
V: TRBV19
CDR3: CASAYRNTEAFF

size: -
V: TRBV5-5
CDR3: CASRLAGSGGEQFF

size: -
V: TRBV7-9
CDR3: CASSLGQGQNSPLHF

size: -
V: TRBV6-5
CDR3: CASSYAAHQDTQYF

size: -
V: TRBV19
CDR3: CASSPLDRSSYEQYF

size: -
V: TRBV27
CDR3: CASSLLPGQHYEQYF

size: -
V: TRBV18
CDR3: CASSRQYSNQPQHF

size: -
V: TRBV4-1
CDR3: CASSQAGQGYEKLFF

size: -
V: TRBV7-6
CDR3: CASSLSYMNTGELFF

size: few
V: TRBV6-1
CDR3: CASSESYGPRGRSTEAFF

size: -
V: TRBV5-4
CDR3: CASSLGLAGVADTQYF

size: few
V: TRBV25-1
CDR3: CASSELWNTEAFF

size: -
V: TRBV11-3
CDR3: CASSLGGHNSPLHF

size: -
V: TRBV6-6
CDR3: CASRDRVSNTEAFF

size: -
V: TRBV6-5
CDR3: CASSFSRPSTDTQYF

size: once
V: TRBV15
CDR3: CATSRDLGRSYEQYF

size: -
V: TRBV7-9
CDR3: CASSLKTMEQFF

size: -
V: TRBV19
CDR3: CASSTRDRGRSTEAFF

size: once
V: TRBV14
CDR3: CASSQGTGYGYTF